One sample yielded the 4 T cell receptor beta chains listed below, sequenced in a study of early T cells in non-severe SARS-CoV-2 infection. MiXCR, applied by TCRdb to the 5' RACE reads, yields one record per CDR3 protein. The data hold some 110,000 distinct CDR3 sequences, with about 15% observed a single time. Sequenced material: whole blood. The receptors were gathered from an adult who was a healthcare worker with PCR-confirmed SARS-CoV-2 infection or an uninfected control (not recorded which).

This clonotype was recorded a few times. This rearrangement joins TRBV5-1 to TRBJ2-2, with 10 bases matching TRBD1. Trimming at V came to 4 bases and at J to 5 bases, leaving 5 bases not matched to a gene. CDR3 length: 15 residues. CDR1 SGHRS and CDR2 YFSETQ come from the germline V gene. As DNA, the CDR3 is TGCGCCAGCAGCAGTTGGGGACAGGGGACCGGGGAGCTGTTTTTT. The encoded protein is CASSSWGQGTGELFF.

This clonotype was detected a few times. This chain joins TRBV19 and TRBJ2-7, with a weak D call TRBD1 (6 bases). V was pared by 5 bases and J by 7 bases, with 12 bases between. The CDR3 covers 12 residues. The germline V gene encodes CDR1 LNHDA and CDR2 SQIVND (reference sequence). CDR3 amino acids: CASSLTRGEQYF. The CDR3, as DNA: TGTGCCAGTAGTCTGACGAGGGGGGAGCAGTACTTC.

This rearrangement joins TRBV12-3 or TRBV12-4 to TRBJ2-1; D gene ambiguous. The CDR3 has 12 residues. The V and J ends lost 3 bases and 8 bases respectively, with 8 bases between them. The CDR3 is CASSLVGHEQFF. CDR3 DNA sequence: TGTGCCAGCAGTTTGGTCGGGCATGAGCAGTTCTTC.

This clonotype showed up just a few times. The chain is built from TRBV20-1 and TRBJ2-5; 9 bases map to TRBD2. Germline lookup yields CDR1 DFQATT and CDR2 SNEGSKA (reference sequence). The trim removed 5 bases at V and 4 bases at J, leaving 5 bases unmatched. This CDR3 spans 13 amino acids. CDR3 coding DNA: TGCAGTGCTTATAGCGGGGGTGGAGAGACCCAGTACTTC. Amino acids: CSAYSGGGETQYF.